The entry that follows covers one T cell receptor (beta chain) sequence. Its target is unknown. Treatment indicated: approximately 10-day PBMC culture with coronavirus spike peptide pools or control peptides (ViraFEST assay). Collection of the unexposed donor's CD4+ T cells took place before the COVID-19 pandemic (2011-2018). Following culture for about eleven days, CD4+ T cells were isolated by negative selection. Trimming took off 2 bases at V and 4 bases at J, with 18 bases between the two ends. Germline V gene sequence: CDR1 SGHTA, CDR2 FQGNSA. This CDR3 has 16 residues. This entry is derived from a study of vaccination and CD4 T cells after COVID-19. As for the study in general: Convalescent individuals numbered four females and six males, two being Hispanic. In culture, cells were exposed to overlapping spike peptides from SARS-CoV-2, HCoV-NL63, HCoV-OC43 and HCoV-229E.

An Oncomine TCR Beta short-read assay was used to sequence the DNA from cultured CD4+ T cells. TCRdb ran MiXCR on the PCR reads and lists one entry per CDR3 protein. Of thousands of distinct CDR3 sequences detected, around 50% appear once; the ten largest clones hold 35% to 40%. Study conclusions and caveats: Analysis of convalescent patients found that 304 of 307 vaccine-specific clones were spike mono-reactive.

Sequencing was performed on CD4+ T cells from blood, cultured in vitro. The source of this sequence is a human donor in good health. The genes are TRBV7-2 and TRBJ2-7; D may be TRBD2 (7 bases). The CDR3 loop reads CASSLWGGGRRYEQYF. As DNA, the CDR3 is TGTGCCAGCAGCTTATGGGGGGGGGGCCGAAGGTACGAGCAGTACTTC.